What follows describes a single T cell receptor (beta chain). The DNA is left out, because the CDR3 cannot be placed on it with certainty; the CDR3 is given as TCRdb lists it. With termini counted, the CDR3 has 16 amino acids. CDR1 is MNHEY, CDR2 SVGEGT, per germline. This sample is part of a study of tumor-infiltrating lymphocytes in primary liver carcinoma. Unsorted bulk tissue (roughly 17-33 mg) underwent RNA and DNA co-extraction. With a constant-region primer, TCR beta cDNA was made from approximately 500 ng of total RNA. Three rounds of nested multiplex PCR with slightly modified ARM-PCR produced TCR beta libraries. Each of the first two PCR rounds ran approximately 9 cycles with TRBV1-TRBV30 forward and C-beta reverse primers. TCRdb reprocessed the multiplex PCR reads via MiXCR and lists one record per CDR3 protein. The sample carries some 25,000 distinct CDR3 sequences, around 79% recorded once.

This chain connects TRBV6-2 or TRBV6-3 to TRBJ2-3; the table's D call TRBD1 went unverified against the DNA. This receptor was taken from a man between 35 and 55 years old with primary liver carcinoma and hepatitis B virus infection. Sequencing input: liver tumor tissue from sampling region 3. The subset here: tumor region T3, left-lateral pole. The CDR3 here is CASSFVGQGAVDTRYF.